Listed below are T cell receptor beta chains from one sample, sequenced in a study of control samples from healthy donors and cancer patients. Here immunoSEQ multiplex PCR was the method, and the copy in TCRdb shows in-frame clones only, minus some. This table holds approximately 210,000 clones, approximately 90% found once. The sample was blood. Receptors were obtained from a man aged 30-40 years in good health. Each CDR3 is given with its conserved first and last residue.

v_call	j_call	cdr3_aa
TRBV19	TRBJ1-2	CASSTQGYGYTF
TRBV2	TRBJ1-1	CASSEGGPRGAFF
TRBV19	TRBJ1-1	CASRNQGGEAFF
TRBV3-1/TRBV3-2	TRBJ1-3	CASGMTSGNTIYF
TRBV7-9	TRBJ2-7	CASSSGTSGGPSYEQYF
TRBV15	TRBJ2-4	CATSRDREAKNIQYF
TRBV25-1	TRBJ2-1	CASSDPTLGYEQFF
TRBV6-1	TRBJ2-7	CASSELHYEQYF
TRBV19	TRBJ1-5	CASSGGPDQPQHF
TRBV19	TRBJ2-2	CASTRTANTGELFF
TRBV6-1	TRBJ2-3	CASSDRGTTDTQYF
TRBV3-1/TRBV3-2	TRBJ2-1	CASSQARSGGYNEQFF
TRBV2	TRBJ2-4	CASSDRGTTQNIQYF
TRBV30	TRBJ1-2	CAWRMGTSRDGYTF
TRBV5-1	TRBJ2-3	CASSLTWRSDTQYF
TRBV5-1	TRBJ2-3	CASSRTVTDTQYF
TRBV7-2	TRBJ1-3	CASSLNVAGRKAQNTIYF
TRBV5-1	TRBJ1-4	CASSLDTEKLFF
TRBV18	TRBJ1-5	CASSPQDSMDQPQHF
TRBV25-1	TRBJ1-5	CASSDPGFAQPQHF
TRBV7-3	TRBJ2-1	CASSVTGGGNEQFF
TRBV7-9	TRBJ2-4	CASSLPQGLIQYF
TRBV18	TRBJ2-7	CASSPLGLAGGPPYEQYF
TRBV30	TRBJ1-1	CAWRGMTGFTEAFF
TRBV7-9	TRBJ2-1	CASSSGTSGGALYNEQFF
TRBV11-2	TRBJ1-2	CASSPGQGDYGYTF
TRBV2	TRBJ2-5	CASSPTGQETQYF
TRBV4-2	TRBJ2-3	CASSPMVSRGGDTQYF
TRBV30	TRBJ1-2	CAWSGGGRYGYTF
TRBV27	TRBJ2-5	CASSGWDRIQETQYF
TRBV30	TRBJ1-2	CASRQGVLDGYTF
TRBV5-4	TRBJ2-3	CASSFRDGLTDTQYF
TRBV5-1	TRBJ1-2	CASGRDRVDGYTF
TRBV5-1	TRBJ2-2	CASSSRGADTGELFF
TRBV2	TRBJ1-1	CASSAEGTEAFF
TRBV7-3	TRBJ1-2	CASSLGPTGIGYTF
TRBV5-1	TRBJ1-3	CASSLSQGHGNTIYF
TRBV20-1	TRBJ2-1	CSAGPYNEQFF
TRBV7-9	TRBJ1-1	CASSLRVSQGAGNTEAFF
TRBV6-1	TRBJ2-3	CASSGGLAGGQGDTQYF
TRBV3-1/TRBV3-2	TRBJ1-1	CASSQGTGGNTEAFF
TRBV6-5	TRBJ1-3	CATEQGNTIYF
TRBV2	TRBJ2-3	CASSEAGSKTDTQYF
TRBV12-5	TRBJ1-5	CASGLDGDQPQHF
TRBV6-2/TRBV6-3	TRBJ2-3	CASSYVAGVGTDTQYF
TRBV1	TRBJ2-3	CTSSEGSSGGRRGTDTQYF
TRBV6-2/TRBV6-3	TRBJ2-2	CASSYLGLAETMGELFF
TRBV13	TRBJ2-3	CASSPRDREPFTDTQYF
TRBV7-9	TRBJ2-3	CASSLGVPDPGKYF
TRBV5-6	TRBJ2-4	CASTQLAGGPESKNIQYF